Each of the 3 T cell receptor beta chains below was sequenced from the same sample in a study of pediatric ulcerative colitis. Clones were read by immunoSEQ multiplex PCR, and TCRdb kept only the in-frame ones, dropping some. The repertoire has 65,000 or so clones, about 90% of them found once; the top ten carry approximately 3.5%. The sequencing input was blood. Every receptor here comes from a boy aged 10-17 years with severe ulcerative colitis.

This clone was recorded a few times. The J gene is TRBJ1-2, the V gene TRBV10-3; D perhaps matches TRBD1 (5 bases). CDR1 and CDR2 (germline): ENHRY, SYGVKD. This CDR3 region has 12 residues. Trimming took off 8 bases at V and 7 bases at J, with 14 bases between the two ends. The CDR3 nucleotides are TGTGCCATCCGTCAGCGTGGGGGTGGCTACACCTTC. The encoded protein is CAIRQRGGGYTF.

This clone was counted between two and nine times. This chain connects TRBV19 to TRBJ1-5, with a possible D match to TRBD1 (5 bases). CDR1 and CDR2 from the germline V gene are LNHDA and SQIVND (reference sequence). The CDR3 covers 15 residues. V was clipped by 5 bases and J by 2 bases, with 13 bases between them. The CDR3 here is CASSWEGLGNQPQHF. The CDR3 nucleotides read TGTGCCAGTAGTTGGGAGGGGTTGGGCAATCAGCCCCAGCATTTT.

The gene calls are TRBV6-5 and TRBJ2-7; D ambiguous. The germline V and J ends were trimmed by 3 bases and 0 bases, with 9 bases remaining between them. The CDR3 sequence is 14 residues long. The germline gives CDR1 MNHEY, CDR2 SVGAGI. CDR3 residues: CASSYLESSYEQYF. CDR3 nucleotides: TGTGCCAGCAGTTATCTAGAAAGCTCCTACGAGCAGTACTTC.